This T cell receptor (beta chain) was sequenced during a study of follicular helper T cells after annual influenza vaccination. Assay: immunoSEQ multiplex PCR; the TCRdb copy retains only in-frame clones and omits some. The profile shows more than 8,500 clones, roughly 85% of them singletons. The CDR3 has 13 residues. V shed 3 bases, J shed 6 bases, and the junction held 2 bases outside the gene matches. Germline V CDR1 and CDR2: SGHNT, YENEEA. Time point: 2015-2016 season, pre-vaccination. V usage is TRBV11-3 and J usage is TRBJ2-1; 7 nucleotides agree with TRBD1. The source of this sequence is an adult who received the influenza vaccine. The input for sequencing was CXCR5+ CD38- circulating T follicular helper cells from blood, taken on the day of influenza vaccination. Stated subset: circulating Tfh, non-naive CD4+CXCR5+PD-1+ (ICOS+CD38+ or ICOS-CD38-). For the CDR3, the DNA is TGTGCCAGCAGCTTTGCAGGGGGCAATGAGCAGTTCTTC. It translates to CASSFAGGNEQFF.